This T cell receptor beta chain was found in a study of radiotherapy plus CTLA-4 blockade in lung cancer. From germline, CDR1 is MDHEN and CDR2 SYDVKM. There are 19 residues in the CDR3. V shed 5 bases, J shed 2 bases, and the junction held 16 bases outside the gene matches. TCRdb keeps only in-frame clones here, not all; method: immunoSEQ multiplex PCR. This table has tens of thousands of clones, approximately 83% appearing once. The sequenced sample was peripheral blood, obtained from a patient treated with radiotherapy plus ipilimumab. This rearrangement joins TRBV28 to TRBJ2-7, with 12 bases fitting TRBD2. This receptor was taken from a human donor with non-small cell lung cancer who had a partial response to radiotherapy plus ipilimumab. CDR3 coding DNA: TGTGCCAGCAGTCCCCACCCCGGGACTAGCGGGCCCACCACCTACGAGCAGTACTTC. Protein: CASSPHPGTSGPTTYEQYF. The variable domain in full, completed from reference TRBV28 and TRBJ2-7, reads DVKVTQSSRYLVKRTGEKVFLECVQDMDHENMFWYRQDPGLGLRLIYFSYDVKMKEKGDIPEGYSVSREKKERFSLILESASTNQTSMYLCASSPHPGTSGPTTYEQYFGPGTRLTVT.